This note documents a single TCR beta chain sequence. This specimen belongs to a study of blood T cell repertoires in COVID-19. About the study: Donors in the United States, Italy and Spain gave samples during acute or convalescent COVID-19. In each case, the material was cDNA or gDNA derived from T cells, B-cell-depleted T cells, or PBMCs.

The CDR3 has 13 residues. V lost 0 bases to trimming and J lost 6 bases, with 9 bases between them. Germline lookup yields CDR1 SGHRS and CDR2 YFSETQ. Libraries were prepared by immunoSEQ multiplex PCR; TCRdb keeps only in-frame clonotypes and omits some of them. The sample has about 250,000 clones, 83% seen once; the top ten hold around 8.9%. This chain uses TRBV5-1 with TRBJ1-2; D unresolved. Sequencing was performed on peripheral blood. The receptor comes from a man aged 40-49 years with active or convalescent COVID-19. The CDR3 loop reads CASSLEQNHGYTF. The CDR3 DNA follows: TGCGCCAGCAGCTTGGAACAGAATCATGGCTACACCTTC.